This is a list of T cell receptor beta chains from one sample in a study of blood T cell repertoires in COVID-19. Data came from immunoSEQ multiplex PCR; TCRdb stores just in-frame clones and leaves some out. This sample yields over 70,000 clones, of which roughly 80% are seen a single time; 6.5% to 7.5% belongs to the top ten. The specimen sequenced was peripheral blood. These receptors originate from a man aged 25-45 years with COVID-19, enrolled during active disease. Each CDR3 is given with its conserved first and last residue. The order of the fields is V gene, clone size, D gene, J gene, CDR3 DNA, CDR3 protein. A D gene is named only where the DNA matches it firmly. Size is omitted from some rows. Given values are once, few, many or a class for expanded clones.

>TRBV23-1|.|.|TRBJ1-4
TGCGCCAGCAGTCAATCTTCCCCGGACACGATAACTAATGAAAAACTGTTTTTT
CASSQSSPDTITNEKLFF
>TRBV5-6|.|.|TRBJ2-6
TGTGCCAGCAGCTTTCTAACTGGGGCCAACGTCCTGACTTTC
CASSFLTGANVLTF
>TRBV5-3|many|TRBD1|TRBJ2-2
TGTGCCAGAAGCTTGGACAGGGGGCGCGGGGAGCTGTTTTTT
CARSLDRGRGELFF
>TRBV10-3|.|TRBD2|TRBJ2-7
TGTGCCATCAAGGGAGGGACGGCGGATTCGTACGAGCAGTACTTC
CAIKGGTADSYEQYF
>TRBV6-5|.|TRBD1|TRBJ1-1
TGTGCCAGCAGGACGACAGGGACTGAAGCTTTCTTT
CASRTTGTEAFF
>TRBV28|.|TRBD1|TRBJ1-5
TGTGCCAGCAGACAATACTCCGGGACAGGGAGTCAGCCCCAGCATTTT
CASRQYSGTGSQPQHF
>TRBV28|.|TRBD2|TRBJ2-7
TGTGCCAGCAGAAAGATGACGAGACTAGCGGGTTACCACCTCTACGAGCAGTACTTC
CASRKMTRLAGYHLYEQYF
>TRBV11-2|.|TRBD1|TRBJ1-4
TGTGCCAGCAGTACAGGGGCTGGGGGTGAAAAACTGTTTTTT
CASSTGAGGEKLFF
>TRBV29-1|.|.|TRBJ2-5
TGCAGCGTTGAGTGGGGAGTTGATGAGACCCAGTACTTC
CSVEWGVDETQYF
>TRBV27|.|TRBD2|TRBJ2-3
TGTGCCAGCAGTTTAGCTAGCGGGCGAGGGAGTACGCAGTATTTT
CASSLASGRGSTQYF
>TRBV6-5|.|TRBD2|TRBJ2-1
TGTGCCAGCATGGCGGGAGGAGGGTACAATGAGCAGTTCTTC
CASMAGGGYNEQFF
>TRBV30|.|TRBD2|TRBJ2-7
TGTGCCTCGACTAGCGGGACATACGAGCAGTACTTC
CASTSGTYEQYF
>TRBV20-1|.|.|TRBJ2-5
TGCAGTGCTTTCCGGGAGACCCAGTACTTC
CSAFRETQYF
>TRBV7-6|.|TRBD2|TRBJ2-2
TGTGCCAGCAGCTCTCCCAGAGGACTAGCGAACACCGGGGAGCTGTTTTTT
CASSSPRGLANTGELFF
>TRBV6-1|once|.|TRBJ2-7
TGTGCCAGCAGTGAACAGGGGCCGACCTACGAGCAGTACTTC
CASSEQGPTYEQYF
>TRBV5-8|few|.|TRBJ2-7
TGTGCCAGCAGCTTGGGTTGGACAAGCTACGAGCAGTACTTC
CASSLGWTSYEQYF
>TRBV6-5|.|.|TRBJ2-7
TGTGCCAGCAAGGCGGGGCTCAACTCCTACGAGCAGTACTTC
CASKAGLNSYEQYF
>TRBV19|.|TRBD2|TRBJ2-7
TGTGCCAGTAGTTCTAGCGGGAGCGCCTACGAGCAGTACTTC
CASSSSGSAYEQYF
>TRBV4-1|.|.|TRBJ1-2
TGCGCCAGCAGCCAAGATGCGACAGCCTCTAACTATGGCTACACCTTC
CASSQDATASNYGYTF
>TRBV2|.|.|TRBJ2-1
TGTGCCAGCAGTGTCGAGGGAGCTTCCAATGAGCAGTTCTTC
CASSVEGASNEQFF
>TRBV11-2|once|.|TRBJ2-7
TGTGCCAGCAGCTTATCCAGCAGGAATGGCTACGAGCAGTACTTC
CASSLSSRNGYEQYF
>TRBV29-1|.|.|TRBJ1-2
TGCGCCTCCGAGGCCGGCCATGGCTACACCTTC
CASEAGHGYTF
>TRBV5-8|.|.|TRBJ1-2
TGTGCCAGCAGCTTGCCGGGGCGGGAATTAGGCTACACCTTC
CASSLPGRELGYTF
>TRBV11-2|.|.|TRBJ2-1
TGTGCCAGCAGCTTAGTTAGTAAAACTCACTATGAGCAGTTCTTC
CASSLVSKTHYEQFF
>TRBV10-3|.|TRBD2|TRBJ2-1
TGTGCCATCAGTGAGTACGGAACCGGGACTAGTGGCAATGAGCAGTTCTTC
CAISEYGTGTSGNEQFF
>TRBV30|.|TRBD1|TRBJ1-1
TGTGCCTGGAGGTCAGACAGGGTGACGGCTGAAGCTTTCTTT
CAWRSDRVTAEAFF
>TRBV5-1|once|TRBD2|TRBJ2-7
TGCGCCAGCAGCTTGGCCCCGGGACTAGCGTGGTCGGGGCAGTACTTC
CASSLAPGLAWSGQYF
>TRBV27|.|TRBD1|TRBJ2-7
TGTGCCAGCAGTCTGGGACAGGGGGCGACGACCGAGCAGTACTTC
CASSLGQGATTEQYF
>TRBV5-5|.|.|TRBJ1-1
TGTGCCAGCAGCTTGGTAACAGCGGGGAACACTGAAGCTTTCTTT
CASSLVTAGNTEAFF
>TRBV11-2|.|.|TRBJ1-6
TGTGCCAGCAGCGAAAGGGGGAAAAGAGCGAATTCACCCCTCCACTTT
CASSERGKRANSPLHF
>TRBV3-1/TRBV3-2|.|TRBD1|TRBJ2-1
TGTGCCAGCAGCCAGGGACAGTTCTCCTACAATGAGCAGTTCTTC
CASSQGQFSYNEQFF
>TRBV11-3|once|TRBD1|TRBJ2-2
TGTGCCAGCAGCTTAGGCAGGGGGTCAGGGGAGCTGTTTTTT
CASSLGRGSGELFF
>TRBV28|.|TRBD1|TRBJ1-2
TGTGCCAGCAGACTCCTCCCGGGACAGGGACAAGCTAACTATGGCTACACCTTC
CASRLLPGQGQANYGYTF
>TRBV28|.|.|TRBJ2-7
TGTGCCAGCAGTTCCAGGTACTACGAGCAGTACTTC
CASSSRYYEQYF
>TRBV30|.|.|TRBJ1-5
TGTGCCTGGAGGGTCCCTTACAGCGGTAATCAGCCCCAGCATTTT
CAWRVPYSGNQPQHF
>TRBV7-9|.|.|TRBJ2-5
TGTGCCAGCACTGTACGGCGGGACGGGTCTGTACAAGAGACCCAGTACTTC
CASTVRRDGSVQETQYF
>TRBV16|few|.|TRBJ1-1
TGTGCCAGCAGCCAAAATGAGGGAACTGAAGCTTTCTTT
CASSQNEGTEAFF
>TRBV7-9|.|TRBD1|TRBJ2-3
TGTGCCAGCAGCTTAGGGACAGGGGGCCAGCTCGATACGCAGTATTTT
CASSLGTGGQLDTQYF
>TRBV5-8|.|.|TRBJ2-1
TGTGCCAGCAGCACCGGACAGAGCTCCTACAATGAGCAGTTCTTC
CASSTGQSSYNEQFF
>TRBV7-9|few|TRBD2|TRBJ2-7
TGTGCCAGCAGCTTAGGCCCCGCAGGGCTCGCGGGAGGGTACGAGCAGTACTTC
CASSLGPAGLAGGYEQYF
>TRBV28|few|.|TRBJ1-5
TGTGCCAGCAGTACAGGGAGTGGCAATCAGCCCCAGCATTTT
CASSTGSGNQPQHF
>TRBV4-3|.|TRBD1|TRBJ1-1
TGCGCCAGCAGCCAAACCGGGACAGGGAACACTGAAGCTTTCTTT
CASSQTGTGNTEAFF
>TRBV11-3|.|.|TRBJ2-7
TGTGCCAGCAGCTCCCACGTTAGCGCAGCGTACGAGCAGTACTTC
CASSSHVSAAYEQYF
>TRBV24-1|.|TRBD1|TRBJ1-1
TGTGCCACCAGTGACCAGGACAGGGATAGAGCTTTCTTT
CATSDQDRDRAFF
>TRBV5-1|few|.|TRBJ1-6
TGCGCCAGCAGCTTGGAGGGGGGAGGGAATTCACCCCTCCACTTT
CASSLEGGGNSPLHF
>TRBV6-6|.|.|TRBJ1-1
TGTGCCAGCAGATTCCAGGCGAACACTGAAGCTTTCTTT
CASRFQANTEAFF
>TRBV19|.|TRBD2|TRBJ2-7
TGTGCCAGTAGTGTCCAATTAGCGGGAGGCTACGAGCAGTACTTC
CASSVQLAGGYEQYF
>TRBV7-2|.|TRBD1|TRBJ2-5
TGTGCCAGCAGCTTTAACAGGGGCGAGACCCAGTACTTC
CASSFNRGETQYF
>TRBV29-1|.|.|TRBJ2-3
TGCAGCGTTGCCGCCAGCGGCATAGATACGCAGTATTTT
CSVAASGIDTQYF
>TRBV11-2|.|.|TRBJ1-5
TGTGCCAGCAGCTTAGGTGCAGGGCCACCCCAGCATTTT
CASSLGAGPPQHF
>TRBV27|.|.|TRBJ1-6
TGTGCCAGCAGTTTATCCAGGGTTAGCAATTCACCCCTCCACTTT
CASSLSRVSNSPLHF
>TRBV11-2|.|.|TRBJ2-1
TGTGCCAGCAGCTTAAGGGAGTTCAATGAGCAGTTCTTC
CASSLREFNEQFF